This TCR beta chain was profiled in a study of blood T cell repertoires in COVID-19 (dated by TCRdb to about 2020). Background for the entire study: The collaborator samples originated in the United States, Italy and Spain and spanned the acute and convalescent phases of COVID-19. The material from the prospective study consisted of cDNA or gDNA derived from T cells, B-cell-depleted T cells, or PBMCs. Deeply sampled blood TCRbeta repertoires from subjects exposed to, actively infected with, or recovered from COVID-19 were included in the dataset. The repertoires were made available in a free public database intended to serve as a resource for research on the immune response to SARS-CoV-2. The samples were drawn from two sources: the first 160 participants of the ongoing ImmuneRACE study, and 950 to 1,500 subjects contributed by 6 global collaborators. Nearly every sample came with metadata listing a de-identified subject ID, COVID-19 status, age in years and sex. HLA class I and class II types, where available, came from metadata supplied by the sample provider rather than from assay-based typing.

On the study overall, not on this receptor specifically: The quantity of clinical and demographic metadata differed by source and by participant and was supplied without curation.

A note on this clone: Its antigen target is currently unknown. No much larger clone is present one base from it, and per-base qualities are unavailable.

At one collaborating source in Seattle, patients were enrolled during active infection and were followed longitudinally through the course of disease. Collaborating institutions collected whole blood in K2EDTA tubes following their own protocols. For TCRbeta analysis, collaborators shipped samples as frozen whole blood, isolated PBMCs, or DNA extracted from either of those sample types. V and J are trimmed by 5 bases and 2 bases, and the gene matches miss 8 bases of the junction. The CDR3 numbers 15 residues from cysteine through phenylalanine. The DNA shown is the 45-base CDR3, in frame from base 1. Looking up the germline V gene (reference sequence) yields CDR1 LNHDA and CDR2 SQIVND. TCRbeta CDR3 regions were amplified from genomic DNA by means of the immunoSEQ Assay, a bias-controlled multiplex PCR. In the paper's pipeline: The number of nucleated cells in each sample was estimated from the amplification of reference gene primers within the assay. To quantify the absolute abundance of each unique TCRbeta CDR3 rearrangement, sequence reads were collapsed and filtered. Productive Simpson clonality was computed per sample as the square root of Simpson's diversity index over productive rearrangements. The immuneACCESS repertoire file appears here via TCRdb, limited to in-frame rearrangements. These files lack a portion of the clones; in checked studies, under half of the deficit traces to unresolved V genes, and the cause of the others is not known. The V and J calls and clone size were taken over from that table, and D and trimming were inferred from the DNA. The sample records fewer than 80,000 clones, 78% of which are singletons. Of the sample, 11% to 15% falls within the top ten clones.

The sample consisted of peripheral blood. The chain couples TRBV19 to TRBJ2-7; a stretch of 8 junction bases matches TRBD2. This TCR came from a man in his sixties with COVID-19, enrolled during active disease. The sequenced DNA: TGTGCCAGTAGTTTGTCTTTAGCGGGACCCTACGAGCAGTACTTC. Its protein reads: CASSLSLAGPYEQYF.